The 20 T cell receptor beta chains given below trace back to one sample, sequenced in a study of shared clonotypes between healthy human individuals. It was CD45RO-negative cells, positively selected for CCR7, that made up naive CD8 cells, with terminally differentiated effector memory CD45RA+ cells excluded. The assay was immunoSEQ multiplex PCR, and TCRdb's table has in-frame clones only and misses some. The table includes about 1,900,000 clones, about 95% detected once. Material for sequencing was naive CD8+ T cells sorted from blood. The receptors originated from a man aged 18 to 29 in good health.

V gene TRBV7-8 combines with J gene TRBJ2-7; TRBD2 matches 8 bases. Germline V gene data show CDR1 as SGHVS and CDR2 as FQNEAQ. V was clipped by 5 bases and J by 4 bases; unmatched bases: 7. The CDR3 length is 14 residues. The CDR3 DNA reads TGTGCCAGCAGCCCCGAGCGGGGGAATTACGAGCAGTACTTC. As protein: CASSPERGNYEQYF.

J is TRBJ2-5 and V is TRBV7-6; tentatively, D is TRBD2 (5 bases). V lost 1 base to trimming and J lost 1 base, with 10 bases between them. CDR1 and CDR2 from the germline V gene are SGHVS and FNYEAQ. CDR3 length: 15 residues. The CDR3 DNA reads TGTGCCAGCAGCTTAGTTCCGGGGTTCCAAGAGACCCAGTACTTC. Its translation is CASSLVPGFQETQYF.

The rearrangement uses TRBV11-2 and TRBJ2-1, with a possible D match to TRBD2 (5 bases). The CDR3 totals 14 residues. Trimming left V 4 bases short and J 8 bases short, with 15 bases between. From germline, CDR1 is SGHAT and CDR2 FQNNGV. CDR3 coding DNA: TGTGCCAGCAGCTCGTATGGACCCGGGGATGAGCAGTTCTTC. The encoded protein is CASSSYGPGDEQFF.

This rearrangement joins TRBV5-1 to TRBJ1-2, with D perhaps matching TRBD1 (5 bases). V lost 2 bases and J lost 4, with 27 bases in between. The germline CDR1 and CDR2 sequences are SGHRS and YFSETQ. The CDR3 contains 19 residues. CDR3 protein: CASSFRPPLQRSRGYGYTF. As DNA, the CDR3 is TGCGCCAGCAGCTTTCGCCCGCCTCTACAGAGGTCGAGGGGCTATGGCTACACCTTC.

The chain is built from TRBV27 and TRBJ1-4; a weak D match, TRBD1 (6 bases). This CDR3 has 15 amino acids. The V end was cut by 7 bases, the J end by 8 bases, with 20 bases between. Per germline, CDR1 MNHEY and CDR2 SMNVEV (reference sequence). CDR3 bases: TGTGCCAGCAAATTAGGGGGGGCTTTACAAGAAAAACTGTTTTTT. This gives the protein CASKLGGALQEKLFF.

The rearrangement joins TRBV30 to TRBJ1-4; D unresolved. Germline values: CDR1 GTSNPN, CDR2 SVGIG (reference sequence). This CDR3 comprises 14 residues. The V gene lost 5 bases and the J gene lost 6 bases, with 16 bases spanning the gap. CDR3 nucleotides: TGTGCCTGGTCCTCCGGGAGCTCAGATGAAAAACTGTTTTTT. As protein: CAWSSGSSDEKLFF.

As to this clone: This CDR3 is also generated by other DNA sequences in the sample. The gene calls are TRBV7-9 and TRBJ2-5; D might be TRBD1 (5 bases). Germline CDR1 and CDR2: SEHNR and FQNEAQ (reference sequence). This CDR3 region has 13 residues. V lost 5 bases, J lost 5 bases, and 12 bases lay in between. Here the CDR3 reads CASSPPGQETQYF. Written as DNA, the CDR3 is TGTGCCAGCAGCCCCCCAGGGCAGGAGACCCAGTACTTC.

The V gene is TRBV4-1, the J gene TRBJ2-2; perhaps TRBD2 as D (6 bases). The V gene lost 4 bases and the J gene lost 1 base, with 13 bases spanning the gap. This CDR3 is built from 16 residues. Germline V gives CDR1 MGHRA, CDR2 YSYEKL. The DNA for the CDR3 is TGCGCCAGCAGCCCGCCGGGCGGGGTGAACACCGGGGAGCTGTTTTTT. Amino acid sequence: CASSPPGGVNTGELFF.

This chain links TRBV4-1 with TRBJ1-1; 9 positions match TRBD1. The CDR3 spans 14 residues. CDR1 is MGHRA and CDR2 is YSYEKL in the germline V gene. The V segment lost 3 bases and the J segment 3 bases; nucleotides outside the gene matches: 2. In nucleotides, the CDR3 is TGCGCCAGCAGCCACGGACAGGGGTACACTGAAGCTTTCTTT. The encoded protein is CASSHGQGYTEAFF.

Note on this clone: Other DNA sequences within the sample encode an identical CDR3. V and J are TRBV19 and TRBJ2-7; D uncertain. Germline V gene sequence: CDR1 LNHDA, CDR2 SQIVND (reference sequence). Deletions cut 3 bases from V and 3 bases from J, with 6 bases between. The CDR3 is 12 amino acids. The CDR3 loop reads CASSINSYEQYF. In nucleotides, the CDR3 is TGTGCCAGTAGTATTAACAGCTACGAGCAGTACTTC.

The V and J genes are TRBV7-6 and TRBJ2-3; no clear D gene. V shed 1 base and J shed 0 bases, with 11 bases lying between them. The germline gives CDR1 SGHVS, CDR2 FNYEAQ. The CDR3 has 16 residues. The CDR3 sequence is CASSLVLRSSTDTQYF. The DNA of the CDR3 is TGTGCCAGCAGCTTAGTTTTGAGGAGTAGCACAGATACGCAGTATTTT.

This clone was counted a single time. The CDR3 protein is CASSLRGDGTEAFF. The CDR3 coding sequence is TGTGCCAGCAGCTTGAGGGGTGACGGCACTGAAGCTTTCTTT. This rearrangement joins TRBV5-8 to TRBJ1-1; a possible D gene is TRBD1 (5 bases). V was trimmed by 1 base and J by 4 bases, leaving 11 bases between them. Germline values: CDR1 SGHTS, CDR2 YDEGEE. The CDR3 has 14 residues.

Worth noting for this clone: Other DNA variants within this sample encode the same CDR3. The rearrangement joins TRBV4-3 to TRBJ2-7, with 8 bases matching TRBD2. The trim removed 1 base at V and 1 base at J, leaving 3 bases unmatched. This CDR3 region has 15 residues. CDR1 is LGHNA and CDR2 is YSLEER in the germline V gene. The CDR3 DNA reads as TGCGCCAGCAGCCAAGTACTAGCGGATTCCTACGAGCAGTACTTC. Its translation: CASSQVLADSYEQYF.

This chain uses TRBV6-5 with TRBJ1-4; D is ambiguous. Trimming cost V 6 bases and J 4 bases, with 15 bases left between them. Germline V gives CDR1 MNHEY, CDR2 SVGAGI. This CDR3 contains 15 residues. CDR3 nucleotides: TGTGCCAGCAGCAGACGGGGAGCCCTTAATGAAAAACTGTTTTTT. As protein: CASSRRGALNEKLFF.

The J gene is TRBJ1-2, the V gene TRBV7-6; no firm D call. V was clipped by 5 bases and J by 2 bases, with 9 bases between them. The CDR3 is made up of 13 amino acids. Germline CDR1 SGHVS, CDR2 FNYEAQ. The CDR3 here is CASSPGLNYGYTF. The CDR3 DNA is TGTGCCAGCAGCCCGGGTCTCAACTATGGCTACACCTTC. The full variable domain, its missing parts supplied by reference TRBV7-6 and TRBJ1-2, is GAGVSQSPRYKVTKRGQDVALRCDPISGHVSLYWYRQALGQGPEFLTYFNYEAQQDKSGLPNDRFSAERPEGSISTLTIQRTEQRDSAMYRCASSPGLNYGYTFGSGTRLTVV.

The gene calls are TRBV19 and TRBJ2-3; maybe TRBD2 (6 bases). The ends were cut back, 4 bases at V and 3 bases at J, with 8 bases in the middle. CDR3 length equals 13 residues. CDR1 and CDR2 from the germline V gene are LNHDA and SQIVND (reference sequence). Here the CDR3 reads CASSTGLTDTQYF. CDR3 nucleotide sequence: TGTGCCAGTAGTACCGGACTAACAGATACGCAGTATTTT.

The V and J genes are TRBV2 and TRBJ2-7; D gene ambiguous. This CDR3 contains 14 residues. Trimming shortened V by 5 bases and J by 2 bases, and 13 bases separated the two germline ends. The germline V gene has CDR1 SNHLY and CDR2 FYNNEI. The CDR3 DNA reads as TGTGCCAGCAGTCCATCTTTTTCCGCCTACGAGCAGTACTTC. The encoded protein is CASSPSFSAYEQYF.

As regards this clone: This sample includes further DNA sequences coding for the same CDR3. The rearrangement links TRBV14 to TRBJ2-5; TRBD1 might be the D (6 bases). Per germline, CDR1 SGHDN and CDR2 FVKESK. The CDR3 runs to 15 residues. V was trimmed by 2 bases and J by 5 bases, leaving 15 bases between them. The CDR3 loop reads CASSQLQGLGETQYF. The CDR3 bases are TGTGCCAGCAGCCAACTGCAGGGGTTAGGGGAGACCCAGTACTTC.

The count of this clone is one. The V call is TRBV5-1, the J call TRBJ2-7, with D maybe TRBD1 (6 bases). CDR1 is SGHRS and CDR2 is YFSETQ in the germline V gene. CDR3 size: 14 residues. V lost 0 bases, J lost 3 bases, and 10 bases lay in between. As DNA, the CDR3 is TGCGCCAGCAGCTTGGCGGACAGAGACTACGAGCAGTACTTC. Encoded protein: CASSLADRDYEQYF.

J is TRBJ2-3 and V is TRBV9; D possibly uses TRBD1 or TRBD2 (5 bases each). Germline-derived CDR1 and CDR2 are SGDLS and YYNGEE. Trimming took off 0 bases at V and 3 bases at J, with 14 bases between the two ends. CDR3 length: 16 residues. CDR3 protein: CASSVDDPGRTDTQYF. CDR3 nucleotides: TGTGCCAGCAGCGTAGATGACCCGGGACGAACAGATACGCAGTATTTT. The full variable domain, in which reference TRBV9 and TRBJ2-3 provide the parts outside the CDR3, is DSGVTQTPKHLITATGQRVTLRCSPRSGDLSVYWYQQSLDQGLQFLIQYYNGEERAKGNILERFSAQQFPDLHSELNLSSLELGDSALYFCASSVDDPGRTDTQYFGPGTRLTVL.